A selection of T cell receptor beta chains follows, all from one sample in a study of OX40 agonist ivuxolimab in advanced cancers. Measured with immunoSEQ multiplex PCR; TCRdb has only the in-frame clones, and not every one. The repertoire holds almost 85,000 clones, with roughly 94% as singletons. Sequences were derived from CD4+ or CD8+ T cells sorted from blood, sampled in a trial of the OX40 agonist ivuxolimab. The receptors were sampled from an adult with an advanced solid tumor such as melanoma, head and neck, liver or kidney cancer. The CDR3 runs from the conserved cysteine through the conserved F or W. The D gene is left open where the match is weak. For some rows the clone size is stated as once, few or many, or as a class when expanded; others skip it.

J gene,clone size,D gene,V gene,CDR3 DNA,CDR3 protein
TRBJ2-1,.,TRBD1,TRBV5-4,TGTGCCAGCAGCTTGGGACAGGGCTCCTACAATGAGCAGTTCTTC,CASSLGQGSYNEQFF
TRBJ2-7,.,.,TRBV30,TGTGCCTGGAGTGCAGGAGTTGACGAGCAGTACTTC,CAWSAGVDEQYF
TRBJ2-7,few,TRBD1,TRBV11-2,TGTGCCAGCAGCTTAGATGGGGACAGGATCTACGAGCAGTACTTC,CASSLDGDRIYEQYF
TRBJ2-7,.,TRBD2,TRBV9,TGTGCCAGCAGCGGGACTAGCGGGAGTAGGAACGAGCAGTACTTC,CASSGTSGSRNEQYF
TRBJ1-2,.,.,TRBV7-2,TGTGCCAGCACCGGGGGGTATGGCTACACCTTC,CASTGGYGYTF
TRBJ2-1,.,TRBD2,TRBV9,TGTGCCAGCAGCACTTGGACTAGCGGGATGAATGAGCAGTTCTTC,CASSTWTSGMNEQFF
TRBJ2-7,.,.,TRBV25-1,TGTGCCAGCGCTGCGGGACTCTCCTACGAGCAGTACTTC,CASAAGLSYEQYF
TRBJ2-1,.,TRBD2,TRBV4-3,TGCGCCAGCAGCCAAGTTTGGAGCGGGAGAGGATCTGAGCAGTTCTTC,CASSQVWSGRGSEQFF
TRBJ2-1,.,TRBD2,TRBV7-6,TGTGCCAGCACCGGGACTAGCGCGAGCTCCTACAATGAGCAGTTCTTC,CASTGTSASSYNEQFF
TRBJ2-1,.,.,TRBV14,TGTGCCAGCAGCCTATTGACTTCTGAGCAGTTCTTC,CASSLLTSEQFF
TRBJ2-7,once,TRBD2,TRBV7-2,TGTGCCAGCAGCTTAGTTACTAGCGGCGAGCAGTACTTC,CASSLVTSGEQYF
TRBJ2-7,.,.,TRBV5-1,TGCGCCAGCAGCTTGGCCTTATTGACAGTTCCCTACGAGCAGTACTTC,CASSLALLTVPYEQYF